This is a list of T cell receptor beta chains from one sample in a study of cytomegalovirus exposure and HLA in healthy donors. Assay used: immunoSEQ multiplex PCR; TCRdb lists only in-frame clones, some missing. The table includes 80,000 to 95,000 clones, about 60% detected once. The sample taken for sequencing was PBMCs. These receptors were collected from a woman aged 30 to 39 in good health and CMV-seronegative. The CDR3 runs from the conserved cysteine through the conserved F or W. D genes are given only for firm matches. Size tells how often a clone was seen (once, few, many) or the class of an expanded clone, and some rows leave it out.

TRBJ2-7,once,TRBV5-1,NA,TGCGCCAGCAGATTGTACCGGGAGCCCTCCTACGAGCAGTACTTC,CASRLYREPSYEQYF
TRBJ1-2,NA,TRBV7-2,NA,TGTGCCAGCAGCCGAGTGGTCACCACCAACTATGGCTACACCTTC,CASSRVVTTNYGYTF
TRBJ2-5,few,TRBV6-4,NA,TGTGCCAGCAGTGCCCGGGGGGCGCCGGAGGAGACCCAGTACTTC,CASSARGAPEETQYF
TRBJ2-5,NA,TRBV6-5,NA,TGTGCCAGCAAGAACCCTAGGCTTGGAAAGACCCAGTACTTC,CASKNPRLGKTQYF
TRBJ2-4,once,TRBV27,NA,TGTGCCAGCAGTTTACTGGGCCTCAAAAACATTCAGTACTTC,CASSLLGLKNIQYF
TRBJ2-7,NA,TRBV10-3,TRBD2,TGTGCCATCAGTGATCCCCGGACTAGCAGGTACGAGCAGTACTTC,CAISDPRTSRYEQYF
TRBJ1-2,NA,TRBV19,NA,TGTGCCAGTAGTATGCAGTATTATAACTATGGCTACACCTTC,CASSMQYYNYGYTF
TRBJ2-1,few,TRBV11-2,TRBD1,TGTGCCAGCGCCCTCAGCCCTGGCAGGGGGAGCGATGAGCAGTTCTTC,CASALSPGRGSDEQFF
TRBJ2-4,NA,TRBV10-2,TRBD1,TGCGCCAGCGGGACAGGGATGAGTGTCAAAAACATTCAGTACTTC,CASGTGMSVKNIQYF
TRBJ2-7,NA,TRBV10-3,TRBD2,TGTGCCATCAGTGACCGAACTAGCGGGGGTAACTACGAGCAGTACTTC,CAISDRTSGGNYEQYF
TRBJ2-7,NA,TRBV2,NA,TGTGCCACCCATGGACTTTACTACGAGCAGTACTTC,CATHGLYYEQYF
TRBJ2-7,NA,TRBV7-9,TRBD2,TGTGCCAGCAGCCCTATTAGCGGGGGGGCTGGAGAGCAGTACTTC,CASSPISGGAGEQYF
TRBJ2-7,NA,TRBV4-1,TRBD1,TGCGCCAGCAGCCAAGGTTGGGGACAGGGGGACCACGAGCAGTACTTC,CASSQGWGQGDHEQYF
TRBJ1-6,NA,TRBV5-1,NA,TGCGCCAGCACCCGGTCTTCGGGGGAGGATTCACCCCTCCACTTT,CASTRSSGEDSPLHF
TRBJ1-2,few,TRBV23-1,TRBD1,TGCGCCAGCAGTCAATCGGGGGGGACAGGGCAGTGTGGCTACACCTTC,CASSQSGGTGQCGYTF
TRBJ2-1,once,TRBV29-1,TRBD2,TGCAGCGTTGAAAGGCTAGCGGGATCCTACAATGAGCAGTTCTTC,CSVERLAGSYNEQFF
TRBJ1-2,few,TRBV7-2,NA,TGTGCCAGCAGCTTAGGGAGAGGGATCTATGGCTACACCTTC,CASSLGRGIYGYTF
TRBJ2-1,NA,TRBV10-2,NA,TGCGCCACTTCAGGGAAAAATGAGCAGTTCTTC,CATSGKNEQFF
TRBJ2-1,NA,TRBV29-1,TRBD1,TGCGGTGGACAGGGTCGGGATGAGCAGTTCTTC,CGGQGRDEQFF
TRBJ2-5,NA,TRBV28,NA,TGTGTCAGCAGCCCTCGGCGGCCACAAGAGACCCAGTACTTC,CVSSPRRPQETQYF